The source of this T cell receptor (beta chain) is a study of T cell repertoires in cytomegalovirus infection. Concerning this clonotype: Its antigen is not known.

Trimming cost V 6 bases and J 6 bases, with 12 bases left between them. CDR3 length: 12 amino acids. Germline loops: CDR1 SGDLS, CDR2 YYNGEE. General study findings and limits: HLA-C-restricted CMV-specific TCR beta clonotypes were dominant in the ex vivo response. Adding up the frequency of public TCR beta families identified people who carried CMV plus the relevant HLA.

Using its own MiXCR run on the reads, TCRdb lists one record per CDR3 protein. The table shows about 740,000 distinct CDR3 sequences, with about a third occurring only once. The V gene is TRBV9, the J gene TRBJ1-2; perhaps TRBD1 as D (5 bases). Sequencing input: PBMCs. The sequence was collected from a human donor in good health (CMV status not recorded). Some clones in this sample may be carry-over from other donors' samples. The CDR3 here is CASNRRGDGYTF. CDR3 sequence (DNA): TGTGCCAGCAACCGACGGGGGGATGGCTACACCTTC.